The text below deals with one TCR beta chain. This entry comes from a study of cytomegalovirus exposure and HLA in healthy donors. This CDR3 comprises 16 residues. J gave up 5 bases and V 3 bases, and 4 bases lay outside the gene matches. The germline V gene encodes CDR1 SGHTA and CDR2 FQGNSA. Here immunoSEQ multiplex PCR was the method, and the copy in TCRdb shows in-frame clones only, minus some. The table lists around 20,000 clones, around 97% of them singletons. The chain employs TRBV7-2 and TRBJ2-2; 12 bases are shared with TRBD1. Sample: PBMCs. The sequence was obtained from a man younger than 40 in good health and CMV-seropositive. CDR3 region: CASSLGQGARTGELFF. The CDR3 coding sequence is TGTGCCAGCAGCTTGGGACAGGGGGCTAGGACCGGGGAGCTGTTTTTT.